This is a list of T cell receptor beta chains from one sample in a study of blood T cell repertoires in COVID-19. Here immunoSEQ multiplex PCR was the method, and the copy in TCRdb shows in-frame clones only, minus some. The sample shows some 150,000 clones, almost 90% of them seen only once. Sequenced material: peripheral blood. The receptors were gathered from a human donor in a cohort sampled during active COVID-19. The CDR3 runs from the conserved cysteine through the conserved F or W.

CASSPQGPYEQYF	TRBJ2-7	13	TRBV5-5
CASSVGPGGLAGWEETQYF	TRBJ2-5	19	TRBV9
CASSPQQGKGEKLFF	TRBJ1-4	15	TRBV6-5
CASSMGQGINQPQHF	TRBJ1-5	15	TRBV19
CASSLVSDTQYF	TRBJ2-3	12	TRBV7-6
CASSSGRHGENSPLHF	TRBJ1-6	16	TRBV5-1
CASSPTGRTDTQYF	TRBJ2-3	14	TRBV6-5
CASSPDRATGNQPQHF	TRBJ1-5	16	TRBV18
CASSLAGGFSNQPQHF	TRBJ1-5	16	TRBV7-2
CASSQLAVNEQFF	TRBJ2-1	13	TRBV4-3
CASSFRYAQSPLHF	TRBJ1-6	14	TRBV7-2
CASSLDPRLLGQFF	TRBJ2-1	14	TRBV7-9
CASSRRQGGTGELFF	TRBJ2-2	15	TRBV7-9
CATRPPGGDTQYF	TRBJ2-3	13	TRBV15
CASSPGTLGTDTQYF	TRBJ2-3	15	TRBV14
CASSPGLAHRGETQYF	TRBJ2-5	16	TRBV11-3
CASSPGQGGYNEQFF	TRBJ2-1	15	TRBV5-1
CASRRGLADSYNEQFF	TRBJ2-1	16	TRBV28